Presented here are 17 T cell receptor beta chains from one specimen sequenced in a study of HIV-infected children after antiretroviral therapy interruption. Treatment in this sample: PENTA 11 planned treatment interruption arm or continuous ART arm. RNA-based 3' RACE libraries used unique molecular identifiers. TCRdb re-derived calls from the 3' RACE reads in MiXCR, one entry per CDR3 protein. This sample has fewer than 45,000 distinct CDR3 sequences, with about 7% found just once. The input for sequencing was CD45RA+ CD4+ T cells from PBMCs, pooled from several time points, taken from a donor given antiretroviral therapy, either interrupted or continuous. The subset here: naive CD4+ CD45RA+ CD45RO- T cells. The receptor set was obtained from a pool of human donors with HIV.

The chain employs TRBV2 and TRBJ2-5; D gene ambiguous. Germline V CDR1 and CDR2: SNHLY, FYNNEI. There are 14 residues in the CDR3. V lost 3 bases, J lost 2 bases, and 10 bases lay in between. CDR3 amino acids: CASSDRSDQETQYF. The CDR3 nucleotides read TGTGCCAGCAGTGATCGCTCTGATCAAGAGACCCAGTACTTC.

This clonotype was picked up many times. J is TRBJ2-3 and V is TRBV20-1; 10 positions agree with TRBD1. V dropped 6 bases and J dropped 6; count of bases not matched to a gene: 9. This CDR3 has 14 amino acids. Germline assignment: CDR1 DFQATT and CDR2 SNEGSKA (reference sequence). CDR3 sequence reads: CSATGTGDSDTQYF. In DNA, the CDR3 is TGCAGTGCAACCGGGACAGGGGATTCGGATACGCAGTATTTT.

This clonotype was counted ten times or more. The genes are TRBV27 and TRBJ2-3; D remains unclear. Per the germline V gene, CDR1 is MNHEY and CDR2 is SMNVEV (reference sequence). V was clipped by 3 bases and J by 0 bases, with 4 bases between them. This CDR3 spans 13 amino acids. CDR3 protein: CASSLRSTDTQYF. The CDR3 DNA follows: TGTGCCAGCAGTTTGAGGAGCACAGATACGCAGTATTTT.

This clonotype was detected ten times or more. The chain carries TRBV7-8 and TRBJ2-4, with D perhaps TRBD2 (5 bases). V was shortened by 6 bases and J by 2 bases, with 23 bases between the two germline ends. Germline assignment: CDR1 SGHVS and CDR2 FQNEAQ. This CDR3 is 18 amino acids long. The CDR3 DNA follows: TGTGCCAGCAGTTATACTAGGATCCCGCCGCGGTCCAAAAACATTCAGTACTTC. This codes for CASSYTRIPPRSKNIQYF. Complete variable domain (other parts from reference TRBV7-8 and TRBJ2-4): GAGVSQSPRYKVAKRGQDVALRCDPISGHVSLFWYQQALGQGPEFLTYFQNEAQLDKSGLPSDRFFAERPEGSVSTLKIQRTQQEDSAVYLCASSYTRIPPRSKNIQYFGAGTRLSVL.

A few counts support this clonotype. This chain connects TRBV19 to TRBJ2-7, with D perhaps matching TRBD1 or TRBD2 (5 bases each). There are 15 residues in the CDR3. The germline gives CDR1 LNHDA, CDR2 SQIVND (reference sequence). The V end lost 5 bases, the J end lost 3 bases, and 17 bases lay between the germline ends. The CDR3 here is CASSLSRGVGYEQYF. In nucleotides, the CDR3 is TGTGCCAGTAGTTTGTCTAGAGGGGTCGGCTACGAGCAGTACTTC.

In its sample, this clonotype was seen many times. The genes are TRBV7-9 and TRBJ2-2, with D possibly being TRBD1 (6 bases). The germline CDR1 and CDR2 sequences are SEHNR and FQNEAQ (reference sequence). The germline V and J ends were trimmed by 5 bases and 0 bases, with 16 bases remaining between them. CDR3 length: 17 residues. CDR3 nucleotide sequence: TGTGCCAGCAGCCTAATCAGCAGGGGCTCGAACACCGGGGAGCTGTTTTTT. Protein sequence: CASSLISRGSNTGELFF.

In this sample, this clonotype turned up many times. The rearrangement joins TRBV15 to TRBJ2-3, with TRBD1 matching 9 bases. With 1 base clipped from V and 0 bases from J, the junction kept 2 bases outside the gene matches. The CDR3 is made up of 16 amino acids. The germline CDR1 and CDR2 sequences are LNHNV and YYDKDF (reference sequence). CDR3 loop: CATSRGDRASTDTQYF. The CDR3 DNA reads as TGTGCCACCAGCAGAGGGGACAGGGCAAGCACAGATACGCAGTATTTT.

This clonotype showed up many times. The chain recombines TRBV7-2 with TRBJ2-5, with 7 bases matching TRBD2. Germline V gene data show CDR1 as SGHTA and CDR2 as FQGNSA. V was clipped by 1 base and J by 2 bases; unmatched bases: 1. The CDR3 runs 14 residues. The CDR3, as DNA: TGTGCCAGCAGCTTAGGACTAGCTCAAGAGACCCAGTACTTC. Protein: CASSLGLAQETQYF.

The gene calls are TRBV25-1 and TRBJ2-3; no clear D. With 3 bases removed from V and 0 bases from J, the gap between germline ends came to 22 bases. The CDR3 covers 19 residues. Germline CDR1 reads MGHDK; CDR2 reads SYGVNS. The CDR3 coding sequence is TGTGCCAGCAGTGATTTTGTGTTGGTGGACCAACCGAGCACAGATACGCAGTATTTT. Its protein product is CASSDFVLVDQPSTDTQYF.

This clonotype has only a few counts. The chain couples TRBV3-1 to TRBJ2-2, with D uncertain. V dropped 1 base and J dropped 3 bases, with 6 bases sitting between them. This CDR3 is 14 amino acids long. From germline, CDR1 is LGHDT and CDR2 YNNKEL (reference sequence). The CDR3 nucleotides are TGTGCCAGCAGCCAAGGTTGGCACACCGGGGAGCTGTTTTTT. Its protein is CASSQGWHTGELFF.

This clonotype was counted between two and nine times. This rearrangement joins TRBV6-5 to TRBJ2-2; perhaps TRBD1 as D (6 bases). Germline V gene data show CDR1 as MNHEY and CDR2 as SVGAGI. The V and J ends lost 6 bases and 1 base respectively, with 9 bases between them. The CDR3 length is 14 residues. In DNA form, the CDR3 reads TGTGCCAGCAGAAGGACAGAGAACACCGGGGAGCTGTTTTTT. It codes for CASRRTENTGELFF.

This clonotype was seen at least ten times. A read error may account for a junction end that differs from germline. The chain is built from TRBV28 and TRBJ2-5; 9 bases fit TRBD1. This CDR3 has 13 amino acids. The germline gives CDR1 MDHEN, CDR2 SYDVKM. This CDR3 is CASAGTGQDTQYF. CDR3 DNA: TGTGCTAGCGCCGGGACAGGGCAAGACACCCAGTACTTT.

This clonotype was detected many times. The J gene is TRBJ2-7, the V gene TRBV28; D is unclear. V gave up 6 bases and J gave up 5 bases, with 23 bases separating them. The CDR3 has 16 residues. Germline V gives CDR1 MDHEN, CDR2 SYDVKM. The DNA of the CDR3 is TGTGCCAGCAGCGACGGCCACTCCTTCGTTGTAGACGAGCAGTACTTC. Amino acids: CASSDGHSFVVDEQYF.

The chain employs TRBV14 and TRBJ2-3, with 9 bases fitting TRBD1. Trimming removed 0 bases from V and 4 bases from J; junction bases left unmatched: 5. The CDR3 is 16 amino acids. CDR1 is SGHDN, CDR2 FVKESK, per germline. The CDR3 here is CASSQDAGTGSDTQYF. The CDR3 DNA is TGTGCCAGCAGCCAAGATGCGGGGACAGGGTCAGATACGCAGTATTTT.

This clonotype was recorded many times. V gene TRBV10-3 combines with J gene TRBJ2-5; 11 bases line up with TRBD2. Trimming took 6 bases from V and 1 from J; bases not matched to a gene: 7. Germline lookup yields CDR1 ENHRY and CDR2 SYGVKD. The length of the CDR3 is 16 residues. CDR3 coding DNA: TGTGCCATCAGCGATAGACTAGCGGGAAGCCAAGAGACCCAGTACTTC. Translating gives CAISDRLAGSQETQYF.

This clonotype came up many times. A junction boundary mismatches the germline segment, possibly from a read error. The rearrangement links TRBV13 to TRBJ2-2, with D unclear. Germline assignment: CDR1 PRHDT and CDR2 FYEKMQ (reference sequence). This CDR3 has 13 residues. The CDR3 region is CASSLKNTGQLYF. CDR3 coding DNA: TGTGCCAGCTCTCTAAAGAACACCGGGCAGCTCTACTTT.

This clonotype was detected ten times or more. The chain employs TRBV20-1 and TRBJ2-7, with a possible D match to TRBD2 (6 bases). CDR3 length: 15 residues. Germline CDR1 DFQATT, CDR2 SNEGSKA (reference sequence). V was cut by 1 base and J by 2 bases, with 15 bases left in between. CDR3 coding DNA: TGCAGTGCTAGAGTACCTGGAGGGAAGCCCTACGAGCAGTACTTC. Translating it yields CSARVPGGKPYEQYF.